Following are 15 T cell receptor beta chains from one sample sequenced in a study of blood T cell repertoires in COVID-19. Generated by immunoSEQ multiplex PCR, the TCRdb table keeps only in-frame clones and is missing some. Among around 200,000 clones listed, approximately 83% were seen once. The sample comprised peripheral blood. All receptors come from a woman in her forties with active or convalescent COVID-19.

Comment on this clone: Other nucleotide sequences from this sample produce the same CDR3. The rearrangement joins TRBV5-1 to TRBJ2-1; weak D call: TRBD2 (5 bases). The germline V gene has CDR1 SGHRS and CDR2 YFSETQ. V lost 0 bases to trimming and J lost 1 base, with 8 bases between them. The CDR3 has 15 residues. As DNA, the CDR3 is TGCGCCAGCAGCTTGGGCGGGTCGTCCTACAATGAGCAGTTCTTC. Its protein is CASSLGGSSYNEQFF.

The rearrangement links TRBV11-2 to TRBJ2-5; D unresolved. Looked up from germline, CDR1 is SGHAT and CDR2 is FQNNGV. V was cut by 4 bases and J by 5 bases, with 11 bases left in between. The length of the CDR3 is 13 residues. The CDR3 is CASSSSVWETQYF. CDR3 DNA: TGTGCCAGCAGCTCCTCGGTCTGGGAGACCCAGTACTTC.

V and J are TRBV5-1 and TRBJ2-7, with D tentatively TRBD2 (6 bases). This CDR3 comprises 14 residues. Germline-derived CDR1 and CDR2 are SGHRS and YFSETQ. V was pared by 2 bases and J by 2 bases, with 11 bases between. The CDR3 spells CASSFSGETYEQYF. CDR3 DNA: TGCGCCAGCAGCTTTAGCGGAGAGACCTACGAGCAGTACTTC.

The chain employs TRBV6-1 and TRBJ1-1; no firm D call. The germline CDR1 and CDR2 sequences are MNHNS and SASEGT. The V end lost 3 bases, the J end lost 0 bases, and 11 bases lay between the germline ends. The CDR3 runs 15 residues. This CDR3 reads CASSEGVGLNTEAFF. DNA of the CDR3: TGTGCCAGCAGTGAGGGAGTCGGCTTGAACACTGAAGCTTTCTTT.

The chain combines TRBV18 with TRBJ2-1; TRBD1 aligns across 7 bases. This CDR3 comprises 16 residues. Germline lookup yields CDR1 KGHSH and CDR2 LQKENI. Trimming cost V 0 bases and J 5 bases; bases outside gene matches: 7. The CDR3 region is CASSPPAGGFHNEQFF. In DNA form, the CDR3 reads TGTGCCAGCTCACCACCGGCAGGGGGTTTCCACAATGAGCAGTTCTTC.

This chain connects TRBV19 to TRBJ1-2, with a possible D match to TRBD1 (5 bases). CDR3 size: 11 residues. V gave up 7 bases and J gave up 5 bases, with 8 bases separating them. The germline V gene has CDR1 LNHDA and CDR2 SQIVND (reference sequence). CDR3 sequence reads: CASMKGYGYTF. DNA for the CDR3: TGTGCCAGTATGAAGGGGTATGGCTACACCTTC.

This clone was counted only a few times. The chain couples TRBV30 to TRBJ1-4; 7 bases are a match to TRBD1. The CDR3 runs to 13 residues. The V segment lost 8 bases and the J segment 5 bases; nucleotides outside the gene matches: 8. Per germline, CDR1 GTSNPN and CDR2 SVGIG (reference sequence). The CDR3 DNA reads as TGTGCCCGTTCAGGGGGACCGAATGAAAAACTGTTTTTT. Protein: CARSGGPNEKLFF.

The gene calls are TRBV7-3 and TRBJ2-3; D possibly corresponds to TRBD2 (6 bases). The CDR3 loop spans 14 amino acids. CDR1 is SGHTA and CDR2 is FQGTGA in the germline V gene. The germline V and J ends were trimmed by 1 base and 5 bases, with 10 bases remaining between them. The CDR3 region is CASSLMGGLDTQYF. The CDR3 DNA reads TGTGCCAGCAGCTTAATGGGGGGATTAGATACGCAGTATTTT. Full variable domain (missing parts from reference TRBV7-3 and TRBJ2-3): GAGVSQTPSNKVTEKGKYVELRCDPISGHTALYWYRQSLGQGPEFLIYFQGTGAADDSGLPNDRFFAVRPEGSVSTLKIQRTERGDSAVYLCASSLMGGLDTQYFGPGTRLTVL.

The chain employs TRBV10-3 and TRBJ2-1; D gene unclear. Trimming left V 3 bases short and J 11 bases short, with 8 bases between. This CDR3 region has 11 residues. Germline CDR1 reads ENHRY; CDR2 reads SYGVKD. The CDR3 bases are TGTGCCATCAGTGAAGCGACCAAGCAGTTCTTC. The encoded protein is CAISEATKQFF.

There are a few counts of this clone. The CDR3: CASSLDVGPGQPQHF. CDR3 sequence (DNA): TGTGCCAGCAGCTTAGATGTAGGCCCGGGGCAGCCCCAGCATTTT. The chain couples TRBV7-2 to TRBJ1-5; D gene ambiguous. Trimming cost V 1 base and J 7 bases, with 14 bases left between them. This CDR3 is built from 15 residues. CDR1 SGHTA and CDR2 FQGNSA come from the germline V gene.

This sequence joins TRBV4-1 and TRBJ2-7; D might be TRBD1 (5 bases). From germline, CDR1 is MGHRA and CDR2 YSYEKL. Trimming took 1 base from V and 3 from J, leaving 10 bases between them. The CDR3 has 14 residues. CDR3 loop: CASSQGNRLYEQYF. The CDR3 region has the DNA TGCGCCAGCAGCCAAGGAAACAGGCTCTACGAGCAGTACTTC.

This chain uses TRBV24-1 with TRBJ2-3; D is perhaps TRBD2 (5 bases). V was clipped by 2 bases and J by 2 bases, with 16 bases between them. In germline, CDR1 is KGHDR, CDR2 SFDVKD. CDR3 length: 17 amino acids. DNA of the CDR3: TGTGCCACCAGTGATTCCGTAGACGGGGATCTCACAGATACGCAGTATTTT. Encoded protein: CATSDSVDGDLTDTQYF.

The chain combines TRBV24-1 with TRBJ2-5, with 10 bases that match TRBD1. There are 16 residues in the CDR3. Germline CDR1 reads KGHDR; CDR2 reads SFDVKD. The V segment lost 4 bases and the J segment 0 bases; nucleotides outside the gene matches: 4. The CDR3 DNA is TGTGCCACCAGTGACCCGGGACAGGGGTACCAAGAGACCCAGTACTTC. It translates to CATSDPGQGYQETQYF.

This clone was found once. This chain joins TRBV19 and TRBJ1-1; D not resolved. Germline assignment: CDR1 LNHDA and CDR2 SQIVND (reference sequence). Trimming removed 1 base from V and 6 bases from J, with 9 bases in between. The CDR3 is 13 residues long. CDR3 sequence: CASSIAVLAEAFF. CDR3 nucleotides: TGTGCCAGTAGTATAGCAGTTCTCGCTGAAGCTTTCTTT.

The J gene is TRBJ1-1, the V gene TRBV5-1; D is unresolved. V lost 3 bases to trimming and J lost 8 bases, with 14 bases between them. Germline values: CDR1 SGHRS, CDR2 YFSETQ. The CDR3 loop spans 13 amino acids. The CDR3 region is CASSSQWSAEAFF. The CDR3 DNA reads TGCGCCAGCAGCTCTCAGTGGTCCGCAGAAGCTTTCTTT.